This is a list of T cell receptor beta chains from one sample in a study of CD8 T cells in Susac syndrome. In TCRdb, the immunoSEQ multiplex PCR reads were re-called with MiXCR into one record per CDR3 protein. This sample has 120,000 to 150,000 distinct CDR3 sequences, with around 94% found just once. Sequences were obtained from CD8+ T cells from PBMCs. These receptor sequences come from a human donor in good health. CDR3s include the opening cysteine and the closing phenylalanine or tryptophan. A D gene is named only where the DNA matches it firmly. Some rows have no size entry. The others give once, few or many, or a class for an expanded clone.

abundance	d_gene	v_gene	j_gene	CDR3nt	CDR3aa
-	TRBD1	TRBV7-9	TRBJ1-1	TGTGCCAGCAGCTCCGGACAGGGGCCTGAAGCTTTCTTT	CASSSGQGPEAFF
-	TRBD1	TRBV29-1	TRBJ2-7	TGCAGCGTGGGGGGACAGGACTCCTACGAGCAGTACTTC	CSVGGQDSYEQYF
-	-	TRBV29-1	TRBJ1-3	TGCAGCGTTCACGGCGACACCATATATTTT	CSVHGDTIYF
-	-	TRBV27	TRBJ1-2	TGTGCCAGCAGTTCAAGTGACATATTCTATGGCTACACCTTC	CASSSSDIFYGYTF
-	-	TRBV13	TRBJ2-7	TGTGCCAGCAGCCCAGGGGAGGGGGCCTTCTACGAGCAGTACTTC	CASSPGEGAFYEQYF
-	-	TRBV29-1	TRBJ2-7	TGCAGCGTTGAGGACGTCTCCTACGAGCAGTACTTC	CSVEDVSYEQYF
-	-	TRBV3-1	TRBJ2-1	TGTGCCAGCAGCCAATTACGGGGGACCGCCTACAATGAGCAGTTCTTC	CASSQLRGTAYNEQFF
once	-	TRBV24-1	TRBJ2-1	TGTGCCACCACCCGGGCCTCCCCCGGGGACAATGAGCAGTTCTTC	CATTRASPGDNEQFF
-	-	TRBV4-3	TRBJ1-4	TGCGCCAGCAGCGAAGTGGGTGAAAAACTGTTTTTT	CASSEVGEKLFF
-	-	TRBV29-1	TRBJ2-1	TGCAGCGTTGCTACGGGATTACGTCTCGGTGAGCAGTTCTTC	CSVATGLRLGEQFF
few	TRBD2	TRBV3-1	TRBJ2-5	TGTGCCAGCAGCCGACTAGCCGGAGAGACCCAGTACTTC	CASSRLAGETQYF
-	-	TRBV4-1	TRBJ2-5	TGCGCCAGCAGCCAAGATATAGGAGAGGAGACCCAGTACTTC	CASSQDIGEETQYF
-	TRBD2	TRBV4-3	TRBJ2-1	TGCGCCAGCAGTCCAAGCTTAGCGGGACGCGAGCAGTTCTTC	CASSPSLAGREQFF
few	-	TRBV4-3	TRBJ2-1	TGCGCCAGCAGCCAAGATGGGGCCCGGTACAATGAGCAGTTCTTC	CASSQDGARYNEQFF